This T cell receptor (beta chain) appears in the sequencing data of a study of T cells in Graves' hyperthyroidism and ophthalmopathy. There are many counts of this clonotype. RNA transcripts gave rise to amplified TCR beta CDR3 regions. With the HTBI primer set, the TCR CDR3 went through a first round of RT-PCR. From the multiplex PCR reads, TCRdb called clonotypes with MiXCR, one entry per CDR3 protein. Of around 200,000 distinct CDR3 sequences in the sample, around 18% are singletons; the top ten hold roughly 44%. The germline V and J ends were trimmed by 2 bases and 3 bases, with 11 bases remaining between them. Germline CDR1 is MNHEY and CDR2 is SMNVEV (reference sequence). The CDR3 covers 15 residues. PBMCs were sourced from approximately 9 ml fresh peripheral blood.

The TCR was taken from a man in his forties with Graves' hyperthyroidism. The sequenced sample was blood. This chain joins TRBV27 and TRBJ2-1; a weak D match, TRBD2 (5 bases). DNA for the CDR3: TGTGCCAGCAGTTTAAGGCAGGAGGTCTACAATGAGCAGTTCTTC. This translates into CASSLRQEVYNEQFF.